The 17 T cell receptor beta chains listed next were all sequenced from one sample in a study of T cells expressing NK-cell markers. TCRdb reanalyzed the 5' RACE reads, giving one entry per CDR3 protein sequence and no DNA. In all, the sample yields over 350,000 distinct CDR3 sequences. The material sequenced was blood T cells: a sorted CD56 or NKG2C T cell subset, CD4+ or CD8+ T cells, or bulk PBMC T cells (not recorded which). Receptors originate from a woman in her forties or fifties in good health.

The genes are TRBV6-5 and TRBJ2-7. Per the germline V gene, CDR1 is MNHEY and CDR2 is SVGAGI. The CDR3 runs to 14 residues. CDR3 protein: CASSYYLGPYEQYF.

This chain uses TRBV6-1 with TRBJ2-7; as DNA is missing, the TRBD1 call by TCRdb cannot be tested. CDR1 and CDR2 (germline): MNHNS, SASEGT. The CDR3 covers 16 residues. CDR3 amino acids: CASSDLGTGSFYEQYF.

V and J are TRBV6-6 and TRBJ2-1; TCRdb lists TRBD2, though no DNA is available to test this call. This CDR3 has 16 residues. Germline CDR1 MNHNY, CDR2 SVGAGI (reference sequence). The CDR3 reads CASRSRDSSSYNEQFF.

V gene TRBV5-1 combines with J gene TRBJ2-1; absent DNA, TCRdb's TRBD1 call cannot be checked. The CDR3 contains 15 residues. Germline V CDR1 and CDR2: SGHRS, YFSETQ. CDR3 protein: CASSPGTGDINEQFF. Filled out from reference TRBV5-1 and TRBJ2-1, the complete variable domain reads KAGVTQTPRYLIKTRGQQVTLSCSPISGHRSVSWYQQTPGQGLQFLFEYFSETQRNKGNFPGRFSGRQFSNSRSEMNVSTLELGDSALYLCASSPGTGDINEQFFGPGTRLTVL.

The rearrangement uses TRBV11-2 and TRBJ2-2; TCRdb selects TRBD2, and the lack of DNA leaves this call unchecked. The V gene's germline CDR1 is SGHAT and CDR2 FQNNGV. The CDR3 is 15 amino acids. The CDR3 sequence: CASSIATSGGGELFF.

The CDR3 loop reads CASSTPGLASFF. The V gene is TRBV12-3 or TRBV12-4, the J gene TRBJ2-1; TCRdb's D call of TRBD2 is untestable without DNA. The CDR3 spans 12 residues.

This chain joins TRBV11-3 and TRBJ2-1. Germline lookup yields CDR1 SGHNT and CDR2 YENEEA. CDR3 length: 15 amino acids. CDR3 amino acids: CASSLDSGTYNEQFF.

This chain joins TRBV5-1 and TRBJ2-7; TCRdb outputs TRBD1, but without DNA this stays unchecked. The CDR3 loop spans 13 amino acids. The V gene's germline CDR1 is SGHRS and CDR2 YFSETQ. The CDR3 here is CASATGGFYEQYF.

The rearrangement joins TRBV9 to TRBJ2-2; TCRdb gives TRBD2 as the D gene, but with no DNA this cannot be confirmed. The CDR3 has 16 residues. Germline CDR1 SGDLS, CDR2 YYNGEE. CDR3 protein: CASSVEASGYTGELFF.

The CDR3 protein is CASSALRGSDGAFF. The V gene is TRBV3-1, the J gene TRBJ1-1; the TCRdb D gene call, TRBD1, has no DNA to confirm it. Germline CDR1 is LGHDT and CDR2 is YNNKEL (reference sequence). This CDR3 spans 14 amino acids.

This CDR3 reads CAISTLTGDDYEQYF. The V gene is TRBV10-3, the J gene TRBJ2-7; TCRdb proposes TRBD1, but this gene call is untestable without DNA. Per the germline V gene, CDR1 is ENHRY and CDR2 is SYGVKD. The CDR3 totals 15 residues.

V is TRBV6-5 and J is TRBJ1-1; TCRdb indicates TRBD1, and absent DNA this call remains unverified. This CDR3 has 17 amino acids. The V gene's germline CDR1 is MNHEY and CDR2 SVGAGI. CDR3 residues: CASSYPTQTGVNTEAFF.

The chain employs TRBV20-1 and TRBJ2-2; TCRdb picks TRBD2, but there is no DNA to check that call. CDR3 size: 16 residues. The germline CDR1 and CDR2 sequences are DFQATT and SNEGSKA (reference sequence). The CDR3 region is CSARPLAGVKTGELFF.

The chain couples TRBV24-1 to TRBJ2-5; TCRdb's assignment of TRBD1 cannot be checked, as there is no DNA. Per germline, CDR1 KGHDR and CDR2 SFDVKD. The CDR3 covers 13 residues. The CDR3 is CATNGGGPETQYF.

This sequence joins TRBV6-5 and TRBJ2-1; the D call from TCRdb, TRBD1, cannot be confirmed without DNA. This CDR3 contains 18 residues. Germline values: CDR1 MNHEY, CDR2 SVGAGI. CDR3 sequence: CASRDGQGIPSVDNEQFF.

This chain uses TRBV7-3 with TRBJ1-5; the D call of TRBD1 rests on TCRdb alone, since no DNA is present to check it. The CDR3 has 15 residues. Germline-derived CDR1 and CDR2 are SGHTA and FQGTGA. The CDR3 protein is CASSVPGDWNQPQHF.

The V call is TRBV12-3 or TRBV12-4, the J call TRBJ2-1; lacking DNA, the TRBD1 call made by TCRdb goes unchecked. This CDR3 region has 16 residues. This CDR3 reads CASSFGGRGIYNEQFF.